These 32 T cell receptor beta chains were all obtained from the same sample, sequenced in a study of T cells expressing NK-cell markers. TCRdb re-called the 5' RACE reads and gives one entry per CDR3 protein, without DNA. The record lists 350,000 to 400,000 distinct CDR3 sequences, of which the ten most abundant hold over 8.5%. Sequenced material: blood T cells: a sorted CD56 or NKG2C T cell subset, CD4+ or CD8+ T cells, or bulk PBMC T cells (not recorded which). Every receptor here comes from a woman between 50 and 59 years old in good health.

The chain carries TRBV18 and TRBJ1-3. Germline V gene sequence: CDR1 KGHSH, CDR2 LQKENI. This CDR3 region has 14 residues. The CDR3 sequence is CASSPGTPGNTIYF.

The gene calls are TRBV19 and TRBJ2-4. Germline CDR1 is LNHDA and CDR2 is SQIVND (reference sequence). The CDR3 runs 14 residues. This chain's CDR3 is CASSSDGAKNIQYF.

The CDR3 sequence is CASSLAGTDYGNTIYF. The gene calls are TRBV5-1 and TRBJ1-3. The germline CDR1 and CDR2 sequences are SGHRS and YFSETQ. The CDR3 contains 16 residues.

The CDR3 sequence: CSAPNNGEQFF. The chain links TRBV20-1 to TRBJ2-1. This CDR3 spans 11 amino acids. Per germline, CDR1 DFQATT and CDR2 SNEGSKA (reference sequence).

The chain is built from TRBV6-5 and TRBJ2-3; TCRdb outputs TRBD2, but without DNA this stays unchecked. The CDR3 has 15 amino acids. Germline V gene data show CDR1 as MNHEY and CDR2 as SVGAGI. The CDR3 sequence: CASSSVAGGVDTQYF.

This chain links TRBV5-1 with TRBJ2-4. The germline V gene has CDR1 SGHRS and CDR2 YFSETQ. The CDR3 loop spans 15 amino acids. The chain's CDR3 is CASSLNVAVRNIQYF.

The rearrangement links TRBV25-1 to TRBJ2-3; TCRdb indicates TRBD2, and absent DNA this call remains unverified. Germline-derived CDR1 and CDR2 are MGHDK and SYGVNS. The length of the CDR3 is 15 residues. The CDR3 here is CASSRGSGQRDTQYF.

This chain links TRBV5-8 with TRBJ2-2; TCRdb's D call, TRBD1, is unchecked because there is no DNA. The CDR3 is 17 residues long. Germline loops: CDR1 SGHTS, CDR2 YDEGEE. The CDR3 sequence: CASSSVRMTVSPGELFF. The variable domain in full, completed from reference TRBV5-8 and TRBJ2-2, reads EAGVTQSPTHLIKTRGQQATLRCSPISGHTSVYWYQQALGLGLQFLLWYDEGEERNRGNFPPRFSGRQFPNYSSELNVNALELEDSALYLCASSSVRMTVSPGELFFGEGSRLTVL.

The chain joins TRBV11-3 to TRBJ1-4; there is no DNA to check the TCRdb D call of TRBD1. Germline values: CDR1 SGHNT, CDR2 YENEEA. CDR3 length: 14 residues. The CDR3 loop reads CASNPSGPGGKLFF.

The J gene is TRBJ2-1, the V gene TRBV3-1; TCRdb gives TRBD2 as the D gene, but with no DNA this cannot be confirmed. Per germline, CDR1 LGHDT and CDR2 YNNKEL (reference sequence). The CDR3 consists of 16 residues. Here the CDR3 reads CASSQDRLAGDNEQFF.

The chain is built from TRBV10-3 and TRBJ2-3; TCRdb selects TRBD2, and the lack of DNA leaves this call unchecked. Germline V gene lookup returns CDR1 ENHRY and CDR2 SYGVKD. The CDR3 is 15 residues long. CDR3 region: CAISGLADTTDTQYF.

The chain couples TRBV12-3 or TRBV12-4 to TRBJ2-1; as DNA is missing, the TRBD2 call by TCRdb cannot be tested. This CDR3 has 17 amino acids. CDR3: CASSFFIRGSQVNEQFF.

The chain carries TRBV7-6 and TRBJ2-1; TCRdb's D gene call, TRBD2, goes unchecked for lack of DNA. The germline V gene encodes CDR1 SGHVS and CDR2 FNYEAQ. The CDR3 has 15 residues. CDR3 amino acids: CASSPLGEGYNEQFF. The full variable domain, its missing parts supplied by reference TRBV7-6 and TRBJ2-1, is GAGVSQSPRYKVTKRGQDVALRCDPISGHVSLYWYRQALGQGPEFLTYFNYEAQQDKSGLPNDRFSAERPEGSISTLTIQRTEQRDSAMYRCASSPLGEGYNEQFFGPGTRLTVL.

This sequence joins TRBV5-5 and TRBJ2-1. There are 13 residues in the CDR3. Germline CDR1 SGHKS, CDR2 YYEKEE (reference sequence). The CDR3 loop reads CASSSTPYNEQFF. The variable domain in full, completed from reference TRBV5-5 and TRBJ2-1, reads DAGVTQSPTHLIKTRGQQVTLRCSPISGHKSVSWYQQVLGQGPQFIFQYYEKEERGRGNFPDRFSARQFPNYSSELNVNALLLGDSALYLCASSSTPYNEQFFGPGTRLTVL.

This chain joins TRBV29-1 and TRBJ2-2; the D call from TCRdb, TRBD1, cannot be confirmed without DNA. The CDR3 sequence is 15 residues long. Germline lookup yields CDR1 SQVTM and CDR2 ANQGSEA. The CDR3 sequence is CSGMGVEKNTGELFF.

This chain uses TRBV9 with TRBJ1-6; TCRdb's D gene call, TRBD1, goes unchecked for lack of DNA. The CDR3 totals 14 residues. Germline values: CDR1 SGDLS, CDR2 YYNGEE. CDR3 region: CASTRGRDNSPLHF.

V gene TRBV3-1 combines with J gene TRBJ2-1; TCRdb returns TRBD2, unconfirmable since there is no DNA. Germline V gene data show CDR1 as LGHDT and CDR2 as YNNKEL (reference sequence). The length of the CDR3 is 14 residues. CDR3 sequence reads: CASSQDLTSDEQFF.

The chain combines TRBV24-1 with TRBJ2-1; without DNA, the TCRdb call of TRBD2 cannot be checked. CDR3 length: 17 amino acids. Germline lookup yields CDR1 KGHDR and CDR2 SFDVKD. CDR3 amino acids: CATSDLSSGSSYNEQFF.

The V gene is TRBV24-1, the J gene TRBJ2-4; TCRdb's D gene call, TRBD1, goes unchecked for lack of DNA. From germline, CDR1 is KGHDR and CDR2 SFDVKD. This CDR3 is built from 17 residues. CDR3 in amino acids: CATSDFPRGFTKNIQYF.

J is TRBJ2-4 and V is TRBV5-1. CDR3 length: 14 amino acids. The germline gives CDR1 SGHRS, CDR2 YFSETQ. The CDR3 region is CASSAALAKNIQYF.

The chain joins TRBV11-3 to TRBJ2-7; TCRdb calls TRBD1, which cannot be checked without DNA. Germline CDR1 SGHNT, CDR2 YENEEA. This CDR3 comprises 14 residues. This CDR3 is CASSVGGTVYEQYF.

The chain couples TRBV24-1 to TRBJ2-1. Germline lookup yields CDR1 KGHDR and CDR2 SFDVKD. The CDR3 runs 12 residues. CDR3 sequence: CATGGSYNEQFF.

J is TRBJ2-5 and V is TRBV6-1; TCRdb outputs TRBD1, but without DNA this stays unchecked. CDR1 is MNHNS, CDR2 SASEGT, per germline. The CDR3 extends over 21 amino acids. CDR3 amino acids: CASSEKPRDRGRIGFGETQYF.

The gene calls are TRBV7-8 and TRBJ2-3; the D call from TCRdb, TRBD1, cannot be confirmed without DNA. The germline V gene has CDR1 SGHVS and CDR2 FQNEAQ. The CDR3 sequence is 18 residues long. CDR3 sequence reads: CASSLARAAGVYTDTQYF.

This chain joins TRBV10-3 and TRBJ2-3; the TRBD2 assignment by TCRdb is unverifiable without DNA. CDR3 length: 20 amino acids. The germline CDR1 and CDR2 sequences are ENHRY and SYGVKD. The CDR3 sequence is CAISGELTSGGSSSTDTQYF.

The gene calls are TRBV7-6 and TRBJ2-5. Germline V lookup: CDR1 SGHVS, CDR2 FNYEAQ. CDR3 size: 15 residues. The CDR3 region is CASRRTLQDGETQYF.

The rearrangement links TRBV5-1 to TRBJ1-1; TCRdb returns TRBD1, unconfirmable since there is no DNA. CDR3 size: 17 residues. From germline, CDR1 is SGHRS and CDR2 YFSETQ. CDR3 residues: CASSLVPAGAWDTEAFF.

V is TRBV6-5 and J is TRBJ2-1; lacking DNA, the TRBD2 call made by TCRdb goes unchecked. Per germline, CDR1 MNHEY and CDR2 SVGAGI. There are 15 residues in the CDR3. This CDR3 reads CASGTGSTSRNEQFF.

The genes are TRBV12-3 or TRBV12-4 and TRBJ2-3; the TRBD2 assignment by TCRdb is unverifiable without DNA. This CDR3 contains 17 residues. This CDR3 is CASSLRLAGTSTDTQYF.

The chain's CDR3 is CASTTRRTSGRAPEQYF. The chain carries TRBV6-2 or TRBV6-3 and TRBJ2-7; the D call from TCRdb, TRBD2, cannot be confirmed without DNA. Per germline, CDR1 MNHEY and CDR2 SVGEGT. The CDR3 totals 17 residues.

The chain couples TRBV6-5 to TRBJ2-7. The CDR3 consists of 14 residues. Germline V gene sequence: CDR1 MNHEY, CDR2 SVGAGI. Here the CDR3 reads CASSYLGINYEQYF.

The gene calls are TRBV5-6 and TRBJ2-1. This CDR3 spans 14 amino acids. Germline CDR1 and CDR2: SGHDT and YYEEEE. CDR3 region: CASSFQDGYNEQFF.